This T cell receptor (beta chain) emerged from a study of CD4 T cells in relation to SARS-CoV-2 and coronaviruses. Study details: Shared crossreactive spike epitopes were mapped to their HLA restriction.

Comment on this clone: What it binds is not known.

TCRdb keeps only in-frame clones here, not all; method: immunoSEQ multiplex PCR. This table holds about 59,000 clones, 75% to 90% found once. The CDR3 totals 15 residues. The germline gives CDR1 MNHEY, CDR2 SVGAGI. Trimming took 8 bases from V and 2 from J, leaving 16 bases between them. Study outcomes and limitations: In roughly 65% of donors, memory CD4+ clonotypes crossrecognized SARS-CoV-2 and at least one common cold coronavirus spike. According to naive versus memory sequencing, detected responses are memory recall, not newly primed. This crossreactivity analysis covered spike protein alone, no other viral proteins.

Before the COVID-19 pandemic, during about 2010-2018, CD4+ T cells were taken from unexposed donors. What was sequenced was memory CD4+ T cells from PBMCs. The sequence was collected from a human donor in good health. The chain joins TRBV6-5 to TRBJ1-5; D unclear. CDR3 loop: CASQPGNLGNQPQHF. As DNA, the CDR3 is TGTGCCAGCCAACCGGGGAATCTGGGCAATCAGCCCCAGCATTTT.